These 22 T cell receptor beta chains originate from one sample sequenced in a study of T cells after yellow fever vaccination. TCRdb reanalysed the 5' RACE reads using MiXCR and keeps one entry per CDR3 protein. The sample shows approximately 550,000 distinct CDR3 sequences, 15% to 20% of them seen only once. The sequencing here drew on PBMCs, taken 15 days after the yellow fever booster vaccination. The receptors stem from a man aged 30 to 39 who received the YFV17D yellow fever vaccine.

The V and J genes are TRBV20-1 and TRBJ2-3, with D maybe TRBD2 (6 bases). V lost 0 bases and J lost 2, with 15 bases in between. From germline, CDR1 is DFQATT and CDR2 SNEGSKA (reference sequence). The CDR3 loop spans 16 amino acids. The CDR3 loop is CSARDGGTGYTDTQYF. The CDR3 nucleotides are TGCAGTGCTAGAGATGGAGGGACGGGATACACAGATACGCAGTATTTT.

The chain employs TRBV7-9 and TRBJ2-3; D not resolved. This CDR3 spans 10 amino acids. Germline V gives CDR1 SEHNR, CDR2 FQNEAQ (reference sequence). V lost 7 bases, J lost 4 bases, and 3 bases lay in between. CDR3 amino acids: CASISDTQYF. CDR3 DNA sequence: TGTGCCAGCATTTCAGATACGCAGTATTTT.

This rearrangement joins TRBV12-3 or TRBV12-4 to TRBJ2-1; D may match TRBD1 or TRBD2 (6 bases each). This CDR3 contains 13 residues. Trimming removed 11 bases at V and 2 bases at J, with 13 bases between. The CDR3 loop is CAGGRGPYNEQFF. CDR3 sequence (DNA): TGTGCCGGGGGGCGGGGTCCCTACAATGAGCAGTTCTTC.

In its sample, this clonotype was seen a few times. The chain uses TRBV5-1 and TRBJ2-7; D gene uncertain. V was trimmed by 4 bases and J by 3 bases, leaving 11 bases between them. Germline assignment: CDR1 SGHRS and CDR2 YFSETQ. The CDR3 extends over 13 amino acids. Here the CDR3 reads CASSLHPNYEQYF. CDR3 in DNA: TGCGCCAGCAGCCTCCATCCGAACTACGAGCAGTACTTC.

This clonotype was seen a handful of times. J is TRBJ2-5 and V is TRBV7-2; 9 bases are a match to TRBD2. Germline V gives CDR1 SGHTA, CDR2 FQGNSA. The junction had 5 bases not matched to a gene; V was cut back by 5 bases and J by 1 base. The CDR3 is 15 residues long. The CDR3 DNA reads TGTGCCAGCAGCCAGACTAGCGGAATCCAAGAGACCCAGTACTTC. Protein sequence: CASSQTSGIQETQYF.

The chain is built from TRBV7-3 and TRBJ2-3; a weak D match, TRBD2 (5 bases). Germline values: CDR1 SGHTA, CDR2 FQGTGA. Trimming took 3 bases from V and 4 from J, leaving 8 bases between them. CDR3 length: 13 amino acids. In DNA form, the CDR3 reads TGTGCCAGCAGCTTCGGGGTCTCAGATACGCAGTATTTT. Protein: CASSFGVSDTQYF.

This clonotype showed up just a few times. V and J are TRBV29-1 and TRBJ2-1; 7 bases line up with TRBD2. After removal of 4 bases from V and 4 bases from J, the junction contained 7 bases not matched to a gene. CDR1 is SQVTM, CDR2 ANQGSEA, per germline. The CDR3 sequence is 14 residues long. CDR3 DNA sequence: TGCAGCGTTGCAGGTCTAGCGGATTACAATGAGCAGTTCTTC. Translated: CSVAGLADYNEQFF.

This clonotype was detected a few times. The J gene is TRBJ2-3, the V gene TRBV28; the D gene could be TRBD1 or TRBD2 (5 bases each). This CDR3 is 14 amino acids long. Per germline, CDR1 MDHEN and CDR2 SYDVKM. Deletions cut 4 bases from V and 6 bases from J, with 14 bases between. The CDR3 region has the DNA TGTGCCAGCAGTTCGGACAAGCGGTCGGATACGCAGTATTTT. It translates to CASSSDKRSDTQYF.

In its sample, this clonotype was seen a few times. V usage is TRBV29-1 and J usage is TRBJ2-7; D is tentatively TRBD1 or TRBD2 (5 bases each). Germline V CDR1 and CDR2: SQVTM, ANQGSEA. The germline V and J ends were trimmed by 7 bases and 1 base, with 23 bases remaining between them. The CDR3 loop spans 16 amino acids. The CDR3 bases are TGCAGCGCCTCCCCCGGGGCCGGCGGCGGGTCCTACGAGCAGTACTTC. Translated, it gives CSASPGAGGGSYEQYF.

This clonotype was observed a handful of times. V usage is TRBV6-1 and J usage is TRBJ2-5; TRBD2 matches 12 bases. This CDR3 is 17 amino acids long. Germline-derived CDR1 and CDR2 are MNHNS and SASEGT. V lost 8 bases and J lost 1; bases outside the gene matches: 11. DNA of the CDR3: TGTGCCAGCCGAACCGCTGGACTAGCGGGATTCCAAGAGACCCAGTACTTC. Its protein product is CASRTAGLAGFQETQYF.

This chain joins TRBV7-8 and TRBJ2-7; 7 positions match TRBD2. From germline, CDR1 is SGHVS and CDR2 FQNEAQ. The CDR3 contains 15 residues. With V trimmed by 5 bases and J by 0 bases, 7 bases remained unmatched. The CDR3 protein is CASSLYSGFSYEQYF. For the CDR3, the DNA is TGTGCCAGCAGCCTATATAGCGGGTTCTCCTACGAGCAGTACTTC.

The chain has TRBV20-1 and TRBJ2-1; unclear D gene. Trimming left V 0 bases short and J 1 base short, with 10 bases between. The V gene's germline CDR1 is DFQATT and CDR2 SNEGSKA (reference sequence). This CDR3 has 15 amino acids. CDR3 nucleotides: TGCAGTGCTAGAGATCGGGCTAGATCCTACAATGAGCAGTTCTTC. It specifies CSARDRARSYNEQFF.

The V and J genes are TRBV4-3 and TRBJ2-2; TRBD2 agrees at 8 bases. The CDR3 runs to 15 residues. CDR1 is LGHNA and CDR2 is YSLEER in the germline V gene. J was trimmed by 5 bases and V by 3 bases; bases with no gene match: 5. The CDR3 is CASSQGLVVTGELFF. The CDR3 nucleotides read TGCGCCAGCAGCCAGGGACTAGTGGTAACCGGGGAGCTGTTTTTT.

This sequence joins TRBV27 and TRBJ2-7; D possibly corresponds to TRBD1 (5 bases). Trimming took 4 bases from V and 3 from J, leaving 16 bases between them. There are 15 residues in the CDR3. The germline CDR1 and CDR2 sequences are MNHEY and SMNVEV (reference sequence). DNA of the CDR3: TGTGCCAGCAGTTCCCCTGGTCAGGGCCACTACGAGCAGTACTTC. As protein: CASSSPGQGHYEQYF.

The genes are TRBV5-1 and TRBJ1-6, with TRBD1 identical over 8 bases. V gave up 5 bases and J gave up 10 bases; unmatched junction bases: 5. Looked up from germline, CDR1 is SGHRS and CDR2 is YFSETQ. This CDR3 has 13 amino acids. The CDR3 coding sequence is TGCGCCAGCAGGGTGACAGGGGAATCACCCCTCCACTTT. This translates into CASRVTGESPLHF.

This clonotype was picked up a small number of times. The chain recombines TRBV4-2 with TRBJ2-1; D unclear. V dropped 1 base and J dropped 6 bases, with 10 bases sitting between them. The CDR3 is 14 residues long. Germline V lookup: CDR1 LGHNA, CDR2 YNFKEQ. CDR3 in DNA: TGTGCCAGCAGCCAAGGTAACTACCCCAATGAGCAGTTCTTC. This gives the protein CASSQGNYPNEQFF.

This chain connects TRBV12-3 or TRBV12-4 to TRBJ1-1; D remains unclear. The CDR3 has 14 amino acids. Trimming left V 6 bases short and J 0 bases short, with 11 bases between. The CDR3 loop is CASSAHRMNTEAFF. The CDR3 bases are TGTGCCAGCAGCGCCCACCGCATGAACACTGAAGCTTTCTTT.

V and J are TRBV6-4 and TRBJ2-3, with a weak D call TRBD2 (5 bases). Trimming stripped 3 bases from V and 4 bases from J, with 8 bases between. The CDR3 loop spans 13 amino acids. CDR1 MRHNA and CDR2 SNTAGT come from the germline V gene. CDR3 nucleotide sequence: TGTGCCAGCAGTGAGGAGGCGTCAGATACGCAGTATTTT. This encodes CASSEEASDTQYF.

This clonotype occurred a few times. The V and J genes are TRBV5-1 and TRBJ2-1, with a tentative D call TRBD2 (6 bases). CDR1 and CDR2 (germline): SGHRS, YFSETQ. This CDR3 contains 16 residues. V was pared by 2 bases and J by 4 bases, with 16 bases between. CDR3 region: CASSFSGGAPYNEQFF. The CDR3 nucleotides read TGCGCCAGCAGCTTTAGCGGAGGGGCCCCGTACAATGAGCAGTTCTTC.

The rearrangement links TRBV7-2 to TRBJ2-7; 9 positions match TRBD1. Trimming at V came to 7 bases and at J to 9 bases, leaving 10 bases not matched to a gene. This CDR3 has 13 residues. Looked up from germline, CDR1 is SGHTA and CDR2 is FQGNSA. The CDR3 DNA reads as TGTGCCAGCAACCCCGGGACAGGGCGAGTGCAGTACTTC. Residues: CASNPGTGRVQYF.

The chain links TRBV12-3 or TRBV12-4 to TRBJ2-3, with 11 bases that match TRBD2. V lost 7 bases to trimming and J lost 6 bases; unmatched junction nucleotides: 6. The CDR3 sequence is 14 residues long. The chain's CDR3 is CASKTSGGPDTQYF. CDR3 in DNA: TGTGCCAGCAAAACTAGCGGGGGCCCCGATACGCAGTATTTT.

The V call is TRBV4-3, the J call TRBJ1-5, with D possibly being TRBD1 (5 bases). The length of the CDR3 is 15 residues. Trimming took off 1 base at V and 7 bases at J, with 14 bases between the two ends. The V gene's germline CDR1 is LGHNA and CDR2 YSLEER. The CDR3 loop reads CASSQASGGSQPQHF. DNA of the CDR3: TGCGCCAGCAGCCAAGCTTCGGGGGGGAGCCAGCCCCAGCATTTT.